A selection of T cell receptor beta chains follows, all from one sample in a study of glioma-infiltrating T cells. TCRdb re-called the multiplex PCR reads through MiXCR, storing one row per CDR3 protein. The table shows roughly 100,000 distinct CDR3 sequences, with 25% to 35% occurring only once. Sequences were obtained from glioma tissue, nonneoplastic brain tissue, or PBMCs (not recorded which). Every receptor here comes from a human donor with low-grade glioma or glioblastoma, undergoing nonglioma brain surgery, or in good health (not recorded which). Both conserved end residues are part of each CDR3. D genes are given only for firm matches. Where a row states a size, it is once, few, many or the class of an expanded clone; other rows omit it.

J: TRBJ1-1
size: many
V: TRBV28
D: .
CDR3: CASSPWQGGDTEAFF
DNA: TGTGCCAGCAGTCCCTGGCAAGGGGGGGACACTGAAGCTTTCTTT

J: TRBJ1-5
size: .
V: TRBV20-1
D: TRBD1
CDR3: CSARAGGLGAYSNQPQHF
DNA: TGCAGTGCTAGGGCAGGGGGCCTGGGGGCGTATAGCAATCAGCCCCAGCATTTT

J: TRBJ1-2
size: many
V: TRBV20-1
D: TRBD1
CDR3: CSARGQLEGYTF
DNA: TGCAGTGCTAGGGGACAGTTGGAAGGCTACACCTTC

J: TRBJ2-1
size: many
V: TRBV2
D: TRBD2
CDR3: CASGDYLQFF
DNA: TGTGCCAGTGGGGACTACCTGCAGTTCTTC

J: TRBJ2-7
size: many
V: TRBV27
D: TRBD2
CDR3: CASSLGTSGNEQYF
DNA: TGTGCCAGCAGTTTAGGGACTAGCGGTAACGAGCAGTACTTC

J: TRBJ2-1
size: many
V: TRBV5-5
D: .
CDR3: CASSLTLSEQFF
DNA: TGTGCCAGCAGCCTAACGCTGTCTGAGCAGTTCTTC

J: TRBJ2-3
size: .
V: TRBV7-2
D: TRBD2
CDR3: CASSLESSGTADTQYF
DNA: TGTGCCAGCAGCTTAGAGTCTAGCGGCACCGCGGATACGCAGTATTTT

J: TRBJ2-7
size: .
V: TRBV30
D: .
CDR3: CAWSVRFEQYF
DNA: TGTGCCTGGAGTGTACGATTCGAGCAGTACTTC

J: TRBJ1-2
size: .
V: TRBV7-6
D: .
CDR3: CASSLESSNYGYTF
DNA: TGTGCCAGCAGCTTAGAGAGCTCTAACTATGGCTACACCTTC

J: TRBJ2-3
size: many
V: TRBV20-1
D: TRBD2
CDR3: CSAVGSGGDTDTQYF
DNA: TGCAGTGCTGTGGGTAGCGGGGGGGACACAGATACGCAGTATTTT

J: TRBJ1-1
size: many
V: TRBV18
D: .
CDR3: CASSLWDATEAFF
DNA: TGTGCCAGCTCACTTTGGGATGCCACTGAAGCTTTCTTT

J: TRBJ2-7
size: many
V: TRBV6-1
D: TRBD1
CDR3: CASSFPTGPLYEQYF
DNA: TGTGCCAGCAGTTTCCCGACAGGGCCCCTTTACGAGCAGTACTTC

J: TRBJ2-7
size: many
V: TRBV27
D: .
CDR3: CARAGGSPYEQYF
DNA: TGTGCCAGGGCAGGAGGGTCGCCCTACGAGCAGTACTTC

J: TRBJ2-3
size: many
V: TRBV7-2
D: .
CDR3: CASSPTADTQYF
DNA: TGTGCCAGCAGCCCCACTGCAGATACGCAGTATTTT

J: TRBJ2-5
size: many
V: TRBV27
D: TRBD1
CDR3: CASGINRGETQYF
DNA: TGTGCCAGCGGCATCAACAGGGGAGAGACCCAGTACTTC

J: TRBJ1-2
size: many
V: TRBV6-1
D: .
CDR3: CASRADSDGLYGYTF
DNA: TGTGCCAGCAGAGCCGACTCCGACGGCCTATATGGCTACACCTTC

J: TRBJ1-1
size: many
V: TRBV6-1
D: .
CDR3: CASTNYRATEAFF
DNA: TGTGCCAGCACTAACTACAGGGCCACTGAAGCTTTCTTT

J: TRBJ1-1
size: many
V: TRBV7-6
D: .
CDR3: CASSLSSVMNTEAFF
DNA: TGTGCCAGCAGCTTATCCAGTGTCATGAACACTGAAGCTTTCTTT

J: TRBJ2-6
size: many
V: TRBV6-4
D: .
CDR3: CASRDSSGANVLTF
DNA: TGTGCCAGCAGAGACTCCTCTGGGGCCAACGTCCTGACTTTC

J: TRBJ2-1
size: .
V: TRBV7-9
D: .
CDR3: CASSNVESNEQFF
DNA: TGTGCCAGCAGCAACGTGGAGTCCAATGAGCAGTTCTTC

J: TRBJ2-3
size: .
V: TRBV2
D: TRBD1
CDR3: CASSGITGADTQYF
DNA: TGTGCCAGCAGTGGAATAACAGGGGCAGATACGCAGTATTTT

J: TRBJ1-2
size: .
V: TRBV10-3
D: .
CDR3: CAISGAGRTSYGYTF
DNA: TGTGCCATCAGTGGGGCGGGACGGACATCTTATGGCTACACCTTC

J: TRBJ1-1
size: many
V: TRBV7-9
D: .
CDR3: CASSPRAEEAFF
DNA: TGTGCCAGCAGCCCGAGGGCAGAGGAAGCTTTCTTT

J: TRBJ1-5
size: many
V: TRBV7-2
D: TRBD1
CDR3: CASSFIGTVNQPQHF
DNA: TGTGCCAGCAGCTTTATCGGGACAGTCAATCAGCCCCAGCATTTT

J: TRBJ2-5
size: .
V: TRBV18
D: .
CDR3: CASSPDEEVETQYF
DNA: TGTGCCAGCTCACCGGATGAGGAAGTAGAGACCCAGTACTTC

J: TRBJ2-3
size: many
V: TRBV20-1
D: .
CDR3: CSARDSLGADTQYF
DNA: TGCAGTGCTAGAGACTCCCTGGGGGCAGATACGCAGTATTTT

J: TRBJ1-6
size: few
V: TRBV29-1
D: .
CDR3: CSVATGAARNSPLHF
DNA: TGCAGCGTGGCTACCGGGGCAGCTAGGAATTCACCCCTCCACTTT

J: TRBJ2-5
size: many
V: TRBV3-1
D: .
CDR3: CASSQEVGSETQYF
DNA: TGTGCCAGCAGCCAAGAAGTGGGGAGCGAGACCCAGTACTTC

J: TRBJ2-1
size: many
V: TRBV27
D: TRBD1
CDR3: CASSPAGTGYNEQFF
DNA: TGTGCCAGCAGCCCCGCCGGGACAGGGTACAATGAGCAGTTCTTC

J: TRBJ2-4
size: .
V: TRBV10-2
D: TRBD1
CDR3: CASSELAGGRYIQYF
DNA: TGCGCCAGCAGTGAGTTGGCAGGGGGCAGGTACATTCAGTACTTC

J: TRBJ1-2
size: many
V: TRBV6-1
D: .
CDR3: CASRAKWGSGHTF
DNA: TGTGCCAGCAGGGCGAAGTGGGGGTCGGGTCACACCTTC

J: TRBJ2-1
size: .
V: TRBV9
D: .
CDR3: CASIPNLHEQFF
DNA: TGTGCCAGCATCCCGAACTTGCATGAGCAGTTCTTC

J: TRBJ2-7
size: many
V: TRBV12-3/TRBV12-4
D: TRBD1
CDR3: CASRSDREFSYEQYF
DNA: TGTGCCAGCCGTTCGGACAGGGAGTTCTCCTACGAGCAGTACTTC

J: TRBJ1-2
size: .
V: TRBV5-4
D: .
CDR3: CASSLGGQSNYGYTF
DNA: TGTGCCAGCAGCTTGGGAGGACAGAGCAACTATGGCTACACCTTC

J: TRBJ2-3
size: .
V: TRBV27
D: .
CDR3: CVSSLGHTDTQYF
DNA: TGTGTTAGCAGTTTGGGCCACACAGATACGCAGTATTTT

J: TRBJ2-3
size: many
V: TRBV7-2
D: .
CDR3: CASSLIPGTDTQYF
DNA: TGTGCCAGCAGCTTAATCCCTGGCACAGATACGCAGTATTTT

J: TRBJ2-5
size: many
V: TRBV18
D: .
CDR3: CASSTGTLQETQYF
DNA: TGTGCCAGCTCAACCGGGACACTACAAGAGACCCAGTACTTC

J: TRBJ1-2
size: many
V: TRBV3-1
D: .
CDR3: CASSRAETANYGYTF
DNA: TGTGCCAGCAGCCGAGCAGAGACTGCTAACTATGGCTACACCTTC

J: TRBJ2-5
size: few
V: TRBV2
D: TRBD2
CDR3: CASSPAGGTQYF
DNA: TGTGCCAGCAGCCCAGCGGGGGGGACCCAGTACTTC

J: TRBJ2-1
size: many
V: TRBV3-1
D: TRBD2
CDR3: CASSQDRGGAQFF
DNA: TGTGCCAGCAGCCAAGATAGGGGAGGGGCGCAGTTCTTC

J: TRBJ2-3
size: many
V: TRBV20-1
D: .
CDR3: CSARDRRGSSTDTQYF
DNA: TGCAGTGCTAGAGATCGCAGGGGCTCAAGCACAGATACGCAGTATTTT

J: TRBJ2-3
size: many
V: TRBV7-2
D: .
CDR3: CASSLGADTQYF
DNA: TGTGCCAGCAGCTTAGGGGCAGATACGCAGTATTTT

J: TRBJ2-3
size: many
V: TRBV6-6
D: TRBD2
CDR3: CASSYSILAGSTDTQYF
DNA: TGTGCCAGCAGTTACTCGATTCTAGCGGGAAGCACAGATACGCAGTATTTT

J: TRBJ2-2
size: few
V: TRBV12-3/TRBV12-4
D: .
CDR3: CASNAYRGANTGELFF
DNA: TGTGCCAGCAATGCTTACCGCGGGGCTAACACCGGGGAGCTGTTTTTT

J: TRBJ2-5
size: many
V: TRBV7-8
D: .
CDR3: CASTTRQETQYF
DNA: TGTGCCAGCACTACTAGACAAGAGACCCAGTACTTC

J: TRBJ2-3
size: few
V: TRBV6-4
D: TRBD2
CDR3: CASSPGLAGTDTQYF
DNA: TGTGCCAGCAGCCCGGGACTAGCGGGAACAGATACGCAGTATTTT

J: TRBJ2-2
size: many
V: TRBV19
D: .
CDR3: CASSSGGEANTGELFF
DNA: TGTGCCAGTAGTAGCGGGGGCGAAGCGAACACCGGGGAGCTGTTTTTT

J: TRBJ1-2
size: many
V: TRBV6-2/TRBV6-3
D: .
CDR3: CASSYRAGDYGYTF
DNA: TGTGCCAGCAGTTACAGAGCAGGAGACTATGGCTACACCTTC

J: TRBJ1-1
size: .
V: TRBV6-2/TRBV6-3
D: .
CDR3: CASSQITWTNTGAFF
DNA: TGTGCCAGCAGCCAGATTACCTGGACGAACACTGGAGCTTTCTTT

J: TRBJ1-1
size: many
V: TRBV6-2/TRBV6-3
D: .
CDR3: CASSYSPRAEAFF
DNA: TGTGCCAGCAGTTACTCGCCTCGGGCCGAAGCTTTCTTT

J: TRBJ2-3
size: many
V: TRBV6-1
D: .
CDR3: CASIVDGTDTQYF
DNA: TGTGCCAGCATCGTAGACGGTACAGATACGCAGTATTTT

J: TRBJ2-7
size: .
V: TRBV29-1
D: .
CDR3: CSVGWKHYEQCF
DNA: TGCAGCGTCGGATGGAAGCACTACGAGCAGTGCTTC

J: TRBJ1-1
size: .
V: TRBV19
D: TRBD1
CDR3: CASSDRGRGGNTEAFF
DNA: TGTGCCAGTAGTGACAGGGGTCGCGGCGGGAACACTGAAGCTTTCTTT